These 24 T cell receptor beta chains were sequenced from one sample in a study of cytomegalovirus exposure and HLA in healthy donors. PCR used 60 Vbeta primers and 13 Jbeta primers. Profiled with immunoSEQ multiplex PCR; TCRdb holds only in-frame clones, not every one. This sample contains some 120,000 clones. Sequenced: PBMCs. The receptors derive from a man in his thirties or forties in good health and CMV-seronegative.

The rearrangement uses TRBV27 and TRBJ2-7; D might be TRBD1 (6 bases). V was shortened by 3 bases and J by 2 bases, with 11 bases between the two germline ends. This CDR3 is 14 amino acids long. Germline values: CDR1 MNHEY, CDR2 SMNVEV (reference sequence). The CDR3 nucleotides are TGTGCCAGCAGTTTGAACAGGGACCCCTACGAGCAGTACTTC. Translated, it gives CASSLNRDPYEQYF.

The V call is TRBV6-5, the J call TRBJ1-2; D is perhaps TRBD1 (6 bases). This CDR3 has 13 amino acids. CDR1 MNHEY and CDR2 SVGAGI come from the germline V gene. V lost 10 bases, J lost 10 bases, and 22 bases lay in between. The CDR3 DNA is TGTGCCACCCAGTTACAGTCACAGGGTGACTACACCTTC. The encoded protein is CATQLQSQGDYTF.

Here the CDR3 DNA reads TGCGCCAGCAGCCAAGTAGGGACAGAGATCAACTATGGCTACACCTTC. Its protein is CASSQVGTEINYGYTF. This sequence joins TRBV4-1 and TRBJ1-2; 7 bases agree with TRBD1. The germline V gene encodes CDR1 MGHRA and CDR2 YSYEKL. The V segment lost 1 base and the J segment 2 bases; nucleotides outside the gene matches: 7. This CDR3 has 16 residues.

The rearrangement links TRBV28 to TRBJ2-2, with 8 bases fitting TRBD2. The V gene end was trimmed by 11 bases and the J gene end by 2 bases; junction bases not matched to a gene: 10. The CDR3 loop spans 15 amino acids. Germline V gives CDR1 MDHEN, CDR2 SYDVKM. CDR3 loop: CAGSSTSGNTGELFF. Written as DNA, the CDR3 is TGTGCCGGGTCGAGTACTAGCGGAAACACCGGGGAGCTGTTTTTT.

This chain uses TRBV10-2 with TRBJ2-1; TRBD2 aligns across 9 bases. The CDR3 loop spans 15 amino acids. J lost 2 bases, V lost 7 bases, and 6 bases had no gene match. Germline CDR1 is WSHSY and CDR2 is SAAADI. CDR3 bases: TGCGCCAGCAAAGCGGCGGGAGGGACCTACAATGAGCAGTTCTTC. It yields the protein CASKAAGGTYNEQFF.

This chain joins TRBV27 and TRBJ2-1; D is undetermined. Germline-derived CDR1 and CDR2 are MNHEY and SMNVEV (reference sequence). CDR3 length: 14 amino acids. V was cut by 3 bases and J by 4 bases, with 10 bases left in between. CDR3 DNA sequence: TGTGCCAGCAGTTTTCGGGTCAGATACAATGAGCAGTTCTTC. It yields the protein CASSFRVRYNEQFF.

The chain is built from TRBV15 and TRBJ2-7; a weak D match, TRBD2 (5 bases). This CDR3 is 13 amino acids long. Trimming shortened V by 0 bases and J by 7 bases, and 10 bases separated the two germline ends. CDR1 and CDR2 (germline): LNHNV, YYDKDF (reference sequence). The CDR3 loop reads CATSRDVGSEQYF. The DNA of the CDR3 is TGTGCCACCAGCAGAGATGTGGGGAGTGAGCAGTACTTC.

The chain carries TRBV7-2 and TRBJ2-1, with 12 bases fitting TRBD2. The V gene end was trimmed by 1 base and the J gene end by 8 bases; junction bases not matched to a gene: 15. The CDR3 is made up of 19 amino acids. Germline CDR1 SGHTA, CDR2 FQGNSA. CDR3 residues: CASSLGMASGRALRDEQFF. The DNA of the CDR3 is TGTGCCAGCAGCTTAGGGATGGCTAGCGGGAGGGCCTTAAGAGATGAGCAGTTCTTC. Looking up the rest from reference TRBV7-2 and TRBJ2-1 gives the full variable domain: GAGVSQSPSNKVTEKGKDVELRCDPISGHTALYWYRQSLGQGLEFLIYFQGNSAPDKSGLPSDRFSAERTGGSVSTLTIQRTQQEDSAVYLCASSLGMASGRALRDEQFFGPGTRLTVL.

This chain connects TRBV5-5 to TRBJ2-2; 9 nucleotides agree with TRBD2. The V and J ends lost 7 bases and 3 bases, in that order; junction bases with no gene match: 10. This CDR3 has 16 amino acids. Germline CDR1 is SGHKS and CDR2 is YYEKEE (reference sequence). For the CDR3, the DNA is TGTGCCAGCCAAGGCCCGGGACTAGCCTACACCGGGGAGCTGTTTTTT. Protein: CASQGPGLAYTGELFF.

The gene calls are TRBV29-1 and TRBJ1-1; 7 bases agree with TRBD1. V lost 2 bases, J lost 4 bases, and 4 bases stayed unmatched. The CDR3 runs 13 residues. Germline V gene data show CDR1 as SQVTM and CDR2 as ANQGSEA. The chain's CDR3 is CSVEMTGSTEAFF. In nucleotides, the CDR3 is TGCAGCGTTGAAATGACAGGGAGCACTGAAGCTTTCTTT.

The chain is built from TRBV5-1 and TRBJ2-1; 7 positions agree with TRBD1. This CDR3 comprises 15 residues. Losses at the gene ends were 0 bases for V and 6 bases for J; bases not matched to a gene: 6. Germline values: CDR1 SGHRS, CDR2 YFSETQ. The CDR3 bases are TGCGCCAGCAGCTTGGAGGGGGCCAAGGGCAATGAGCAGTTCTTC. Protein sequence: CASSLEGAKGNEQFF.

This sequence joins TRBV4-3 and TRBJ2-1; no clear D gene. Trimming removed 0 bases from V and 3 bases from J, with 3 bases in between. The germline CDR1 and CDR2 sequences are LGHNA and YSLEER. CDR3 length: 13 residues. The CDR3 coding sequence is TGCGCCAGCAGCCAAGAGAGCTACAATGAGCAGTTCTTC. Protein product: CASSQESYNEQFF.

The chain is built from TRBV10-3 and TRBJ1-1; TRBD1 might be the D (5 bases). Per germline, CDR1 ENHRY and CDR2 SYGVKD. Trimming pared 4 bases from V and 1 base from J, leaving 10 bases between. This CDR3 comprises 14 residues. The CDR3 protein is CAISVGGSNTEAFF. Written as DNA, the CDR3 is TGTGCCATCAGTGTCGGGGGATCGAACACTGAAGCTTTCTTT.

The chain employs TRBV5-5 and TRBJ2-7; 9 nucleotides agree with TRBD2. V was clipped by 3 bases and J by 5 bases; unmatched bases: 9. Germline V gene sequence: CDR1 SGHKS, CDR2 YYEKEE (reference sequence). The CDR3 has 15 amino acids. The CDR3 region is CASSSFAGTSNEQYF. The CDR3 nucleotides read TGTGCCAGCAGCTCATTCGCCGGGACTAGCAACGAGCAGTACTTC.

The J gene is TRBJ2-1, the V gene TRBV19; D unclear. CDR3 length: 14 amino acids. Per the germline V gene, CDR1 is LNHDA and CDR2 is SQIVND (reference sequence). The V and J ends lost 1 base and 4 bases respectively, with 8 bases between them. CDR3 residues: CASSIVGSYNEQFF. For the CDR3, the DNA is TGTGCCAGTAGTATAGTCGGGTCATACAATGAGCAGTTCTTC. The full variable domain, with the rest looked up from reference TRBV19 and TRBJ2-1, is DGGITQSPKYLFRKEGQNVTLSCEQNLNHDAMYWYRQDPGQGLRLIYYSQIVNDFQKGDIAEGYSVSREKKESFPLTVTSAQKNPTAFYLCASSIVGSYNEQFFGPGTRLTVL.

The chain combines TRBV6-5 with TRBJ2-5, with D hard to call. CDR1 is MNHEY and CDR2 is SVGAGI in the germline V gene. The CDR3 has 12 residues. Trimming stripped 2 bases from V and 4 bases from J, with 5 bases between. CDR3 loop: CASSYPGETQYF. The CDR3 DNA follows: TGTGCCAGCAGTTACCCAGGAGAGACCCAGTACTTC.

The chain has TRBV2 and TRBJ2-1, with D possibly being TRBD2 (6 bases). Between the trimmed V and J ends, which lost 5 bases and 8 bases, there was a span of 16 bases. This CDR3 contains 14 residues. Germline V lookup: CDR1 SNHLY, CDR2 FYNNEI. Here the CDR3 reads CASSRTLAIDEQFF. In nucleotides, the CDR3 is TGTGCCAGCAGTCGGACCCTAGCGATCGATGAGCAGTTCTTC.

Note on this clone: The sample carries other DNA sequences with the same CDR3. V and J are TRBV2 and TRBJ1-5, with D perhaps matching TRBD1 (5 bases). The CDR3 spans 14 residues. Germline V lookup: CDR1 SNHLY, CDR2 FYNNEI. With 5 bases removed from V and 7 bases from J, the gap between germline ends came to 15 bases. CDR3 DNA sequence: TGTGCCAGCAGTTACGGGCAGGGCGGACAGCCCCAGCATTTT. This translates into CASSYGQGGQPQHF.

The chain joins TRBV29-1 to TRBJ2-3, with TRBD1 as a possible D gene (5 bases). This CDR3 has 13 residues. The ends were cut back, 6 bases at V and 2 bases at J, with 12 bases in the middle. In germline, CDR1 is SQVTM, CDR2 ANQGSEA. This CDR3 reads CSVRQKITDTQYF. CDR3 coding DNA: TGCAGCGTCCGACAGAAGATCACAGATACGCAGTATTTT.

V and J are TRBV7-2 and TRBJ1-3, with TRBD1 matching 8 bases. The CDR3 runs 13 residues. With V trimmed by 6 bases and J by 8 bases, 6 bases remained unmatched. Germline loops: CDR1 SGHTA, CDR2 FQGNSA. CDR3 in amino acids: CASRTGARDTIYF. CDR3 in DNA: TGTGCCAGCAGGACAGGGGCTAGGGACACCATATATTTT.

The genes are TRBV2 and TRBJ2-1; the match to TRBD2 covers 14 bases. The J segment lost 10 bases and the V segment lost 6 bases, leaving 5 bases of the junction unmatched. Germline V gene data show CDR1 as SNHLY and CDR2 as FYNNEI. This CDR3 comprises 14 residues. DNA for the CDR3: TGTGCCAGCAGGAGACTAGCGGGAGGGGGCGAGCAGTTCTTC. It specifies CASRRLAGGGEQFF.

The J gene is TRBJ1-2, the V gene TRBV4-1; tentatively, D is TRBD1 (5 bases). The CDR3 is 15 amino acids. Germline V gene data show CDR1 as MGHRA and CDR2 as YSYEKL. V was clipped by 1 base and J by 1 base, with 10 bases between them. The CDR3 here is CASSQVFRDNYGYTF. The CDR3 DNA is TGCGCCAGCAGCCAAGTGTTCAGGGATAACTATGGCTACACCTTC.

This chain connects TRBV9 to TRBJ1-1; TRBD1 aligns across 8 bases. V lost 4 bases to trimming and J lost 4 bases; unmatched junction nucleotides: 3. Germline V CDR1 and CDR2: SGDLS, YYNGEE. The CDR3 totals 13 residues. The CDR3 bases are TGTGCCAGCAGCAGGACAGGGCTCACTGAAGCTTTCTTT. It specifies CASSRTGLTEAFF.

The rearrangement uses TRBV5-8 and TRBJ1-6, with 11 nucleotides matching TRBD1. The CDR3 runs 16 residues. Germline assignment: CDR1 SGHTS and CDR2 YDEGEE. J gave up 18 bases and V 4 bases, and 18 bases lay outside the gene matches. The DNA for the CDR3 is TGTGCCAGCAGCCCAGGACAGGGGGCGGTTACGTCTGTTTCCCACTTT. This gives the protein CASSPGQGAVTSVSHF.